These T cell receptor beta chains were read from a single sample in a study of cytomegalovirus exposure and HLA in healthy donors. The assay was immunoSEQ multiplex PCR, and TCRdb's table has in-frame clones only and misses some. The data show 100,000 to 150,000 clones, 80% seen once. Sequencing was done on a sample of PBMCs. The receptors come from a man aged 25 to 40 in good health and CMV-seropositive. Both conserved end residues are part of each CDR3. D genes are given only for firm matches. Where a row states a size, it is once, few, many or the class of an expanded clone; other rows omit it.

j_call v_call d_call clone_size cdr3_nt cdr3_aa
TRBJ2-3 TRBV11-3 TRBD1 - TGTGCCAGCAGCCGGACAGGCCGCACAGATACGCAGTATTTT CASSRTGRTDTQYF
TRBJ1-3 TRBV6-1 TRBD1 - TGTGCCAGCAGTGAACGGGGGTGGGGGACAGGGTCGTTTGGAAACACCATATATTTT CASSERGWGTGSFGNTIYF
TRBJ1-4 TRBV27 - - TGTGCCAGCAGCTCCGGCCGGGGTGAAAAACTGTTTTTT CASSSGRGEKLFF
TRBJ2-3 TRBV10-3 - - TGTGCCGCCAAGGGGGGGGCTATAGATACGCAGTATTTT CAAKGGAIDTQYF
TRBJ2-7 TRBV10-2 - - TGCGCCAGCAGTGAAAGCGACGGCTCCTACGAGCAGTACTTC CASSESDGSYEQYF
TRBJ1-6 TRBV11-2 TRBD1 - TGTGCCAGCAGCCTGACAGGGGGCAATTCACCCCTCCACTTT CASSLTGGNSPLHF
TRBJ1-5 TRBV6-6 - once TGTGCCAGCAGCCCCGGGTCTAGCAATCAGCCCCAGCATTTT CASSPGSSNQPQHF
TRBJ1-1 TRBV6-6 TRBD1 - TGTGCCAGCAGGGCACAGGGGGAAGCTTTCTTT CASRAQGEAFF
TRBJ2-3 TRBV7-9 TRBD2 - TGTGCCAGCAGCTTACCGACTAGCGGGGGGCGGGGCACAGATACGCAGTATTTT CASSLPTSGGRGTDTQYF
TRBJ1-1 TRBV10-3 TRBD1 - TGTGCCATCAGCGGGGACAGGGGCGCTTTCTTT CAISGDRGAFF
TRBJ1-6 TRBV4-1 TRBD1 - TGCGCCAGCAGCCAGGGACCGGGACAGGGCATTAATTCACCCCTCCACTTT CASSQGPGQGINSPLHF
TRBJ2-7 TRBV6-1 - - TGTGCCAGCAAATCCCGGGGGATCTTCTACGAGCAGTACTTC CASKSRGIFYEQYF
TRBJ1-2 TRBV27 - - TGTGCCAGCAGCCCCCTGTCGGGTCAGAGCTACACCTTC CASSPLSGQSYTF
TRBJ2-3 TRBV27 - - TGTGCCAGCAGTCTCATTTCGGCGGCCACAGATACGCAGTATTTT CASSLISAATDTQYF
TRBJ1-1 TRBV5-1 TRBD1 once TGCGCCAGCAGTCCGGGACAGGTAGGAAGGGCTTTCTTT CASSPGQVGRAFF
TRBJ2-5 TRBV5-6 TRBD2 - TGTGCCAGCAGCTTGGGGCTAGCGGGGGGACCTACCCAAGAGACCCAGTACTTC CASSLGLAGGPTQETQYF
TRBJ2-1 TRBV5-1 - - TGCGCCAGCAGCTTAGAGCCGGGACTCCGCAATGAGCAGTTCTTC CASSLEPGLRNEQFF
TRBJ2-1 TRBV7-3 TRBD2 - TGTGCCAGCAGCTCACTAGCGGGGGGGCCTAATGAGCAGTTCTTC CASSSLAGGPNEQFF
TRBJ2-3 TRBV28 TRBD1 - TGTGCCAGCAGTGAGCCCAGGGGGCGCCGCACAGATACGCAGTATTTT CASSEPRGRRTDTQYF
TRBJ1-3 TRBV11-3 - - TGTGCCAGCAGCTTAGAGGCAGGAAAAAACACCATATATTTT CASSLEAGKNTIYF
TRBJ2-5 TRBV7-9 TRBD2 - TGTGCCAGCAGCTCTACTTACCCGGGACTAGCGGCATTATACTTC CASSSTYPGLAALYF
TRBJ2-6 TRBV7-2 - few TGTGCCAGCAGCCCCTCTATCTCTGGGGCCAACGTCCTGACTTTC CASSPSISGANVLTF
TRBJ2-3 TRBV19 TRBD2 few TGTGCCAGTAGTCGAAGCGGGGAGAGCACAGATACGCAGTATTTT CASSRSGESTDTQYF
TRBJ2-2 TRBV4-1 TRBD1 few TGCGCCAGCAGCCAAGGGGACAGGGGTGCCCGGAACGGGGAGCTGTTTTTT CASSQGDRGARNGELFF
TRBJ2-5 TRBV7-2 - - TGTGCCAGCGGATATGGAGACACCCAGTACTTC CASGYGDTQYF
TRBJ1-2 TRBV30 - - TGTGCCTGGAGCCCCAGGGTGGCTGGCTACACCTTC CAWSPRVAGYTF
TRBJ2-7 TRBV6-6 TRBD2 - TGTGCCAGCAGTCCTCTAGCGGGGGACGCCTACGAGCAGTACTTC CASSPLAGDAYEQYF
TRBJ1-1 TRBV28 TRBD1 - TGTGCCAGCAGAGGGGGACAGATGAACACTGAAGCTTTCTTT CASRGGQMNTEAFF
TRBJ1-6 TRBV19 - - TGTGCCAGTAGTATCCGGGACTCCAATTCACCCCTCCACTTT CASSIRDSNSPLHF
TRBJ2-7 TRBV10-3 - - TGTGCCTCCAGTTTCTCCTACGAGCAGTACTTC CASSFSYEQYF
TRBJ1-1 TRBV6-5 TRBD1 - TGTGCCAGCGGCGCAGGGGGCGCGTACACTGAAGCTTTCTTT CASGAGGAYTEAFF
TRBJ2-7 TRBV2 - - TGTGCCAGCAGTGCAAACGGAGTCTACGAGCAGTACTTC CASSANGVYEQYF
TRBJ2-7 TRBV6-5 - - TGTGCCAGCAGTTCTCGGTCCAAAAGTCTCGAGCAGTACTTC CASSSRSKSLEQYF
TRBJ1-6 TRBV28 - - TGTGCCAGCAGTTACATTGGGGCAGGGAATTCACCCCTCCACTTT CASSYIGAGNSPLHF